This passage covers 32 T cell receptor beta chains from one sample sequenced in a study of cytomegalovirus exposure and HLA in healthy donors. PCR primers comprised 60 Vbeta and 13 Jbeta primers. The protocol was immunoSEQ multiplex PCR, while the TCRdb copy is restricted to in-frame clones and leaves out a portion. The table records about 160,000 clones, approximately 81% of them present only once. The sequenced sample consisted of PBMCs. Receptors originate from a man younger than 35 in good health and CMV-seronegative.

This chain joins TRBV10-2 and TRBJ2-3; no clear D gene. The germline V gene encodes CDR1 WSHSY and CDR2 SAAADI. Between the trimmed V and J ends, which lost 2 bases and 0 bases, there was a span of 15 bases. This CDR3 region has 17 residues. The CDR3 here is CASSEADTTDSTDTQYF. CDR3 sequence (DNA): TGCGCCAGCAGTGAGGCAGACACGACCGATAGCACAGATACGCAGTATTTT.

V is TRBV6-1 and J is TRBJ1-5; the match to TRBD1 covers 10 bases. The CDR3 consists of 19 residues. The V gene's germline CDR1 is MNHNS and CDR2 SASEGT. Trimming took 2 bases from V and 2 from J; bases not matched to a gene: 12. Here the CDR3 reads CASSEPKRQGATRNQPQHF. DNA for the CDR3: TGTGCCAGCAGTGAACCGAAGAGACAGGGGGCGACCCGCAATCAGCCCCAGCATTTT.

The rearrangement links TRBV19 to TRBJ1-1; TRBD1 might be the D (5 bases). CDR3 length: 15 residues. With 3 bases removed from V and 5 bases from J, the gap between germline ends came to 16 bases. The germline V gene has CDR1 LNHDA and CDR2 SQIVND (reference sequence). Written as DNA, the CDR3 is TGTGCCAGTAGTATTCCGACCCAGGGCGCGACTGAAGCTTTCTTT. It codes for CASSIPTQGATEAFF.

As for this clone: The junction does not match germline at one end; this may be a read error. This rearrangement joins TRBV7-9 to TRBJ1-2; D might be TRBD1 (5 bases). CDR1 SEHNR and CDR2 FQNEAQ come from the germline V gene (reference sequence). The CDR3 covers 13 residues. This chain's CDR3 is CSSSSDRTYGYTF. The CDR3, as DNA: TGTTCCAGCAGCTCCGACAGAACTTATGGCTACACCTTC.

This clone was seen only once. This chain connects TRBV6-5 to TRBJ2-5, with 10 bases matching TRBD1. V trimming: 3 bases; J trimming: 5 bases; junction bases outside the gene matches: 3. Germline V gives CDR1 MNHEY, CDR2 SVGAGI. This CDR3 region has 14 residues. The CDR3 DNA reads TGTGCCAGCAGTTATGACAGGGGGCTTGAGACCCAGTACTTC. It translates to CASSYDRGLETQYF.

This chain uses TRBV7-9 with TRBJ1-5, with TRBD1 as a possible D gene (5 bases). The CDR3 runs 14 residues. CDR1 and CDR2 (germline): SEHNR, FQNEAQ (reference sequence). V lost 5 bases to trimming and J lost 2 bases, with 10 bases between them. CDR3 in amino acids: CASSTSTGNQPQHF. The CDR3 bases are TGTGCCAGCAGCACCTCGACAGGCAATCAGCCCCAGCATTTT.

This clone was seen only once. The V gene is TRBV9, the J gene TRBJ1-4; 8 nucleotides agree with TRBD1. The CDR3 is 15 amino acids. The V gene's germline CDR1 is SGDLS and CDR2 YYNGEE. The J segment lost 7 bases and the V segment lost 4 bases, leaving 9 bases of the junction unmatched. The CDR3 DNA reads as TGTGCCAGCAGCCCACAGGACAGGGCGGGTGAAAAACTGTTTTTT. Protein sequence: CASSPQDRAGEKLFF.

In DNA form, the CDR3 reads TGTGCCAGCAGCCGACCAGGGGATCCCTACGAGCAGTACTTC. It yields the protein CASSRPGDPYEQYF. The chain uses TRBV27 and TRBJ2-5, with D perhaps TRBD1 (6 bases). The J call may be wrong; the DNA end is better matched by TRBJ2-7. CDR3 length: 14 amino acids. CDR1 is MNHEY, CDR2 SMNVEV, per germline (reference sequence).

The chain recombines TRBV27 with TRBJ2-7, with 8 bases identical to TRBD1. V shed 5 bases and J 4 bases; nucleotides not matched to a gene: 4. The CDR3 sequence is 13 residues long. Per germline, CDR1 MNHEY and CDR2 SMNVEV (reference sequence). Written as DNA, the CDR3 is TGTGCCAGCAGTGAACGGACAGGGTACGAGCAGTACTTC. It translates to CASSERTGYEQYF.

This rearrangement joins TRBV11-2 to TRBJ1-1, with D unresolved. Per the germline V gene, CDR1 is SGHAT and CDR2 is FQNNGV. Trimming stripped 1 base from V and 6 bases from J, with 12 bases between. The CDR3 length is 14 residues. CDR3 region: CASSLAGSGPEAFF. CDR3 nucleotide sequence: TGTGCCAGCAGCTTAGCAGGTAGCGGACCTGAAGCTTTCTTT. The full variable domain, completed using reference TRBV11-2 and TRBJ1-1, is EAGVAQSPRYKIIEKRQSVAFWCNPISGHATLYWYQQILGQGPKLLIQFQNNGVVDDSQLPKDRFSAERLKGVDSTLKIQPAKLEDSAVYLCASSLAGSGPEAFFGQGTRLTVV.

The chain recombines TRBV18 with TRBJ2-1; TRBD2 agrees at 14 bases. The CDR3 extends over 19 amino acids. After removal of 6 bases from V and 4 bases from J, the junction contained 14 bases not matched to a gene. Germline V lookup: CDR1 KGHSH, CDR2 LQKENI. The CDR3 coding sequence is TGTGCCAGCTCGTCGCCCGGGACTAGCGGGAGATCGGGATACAATGAGCAGTTCTTC. Amino acid sequence: CASSSPGTSGRSGYNEQFF. The variable domain in full, completed from reference TRBV18 and TRBJ2-1, reads NAGVMQNPRHLVRRRGQEARLRCSPMKGHSHVYWYRQLPEEGLKFMVYLQKENIIDESGMPKERFSAEFPKEGPSILRIQQVVRGDSAAYFCASSSPGTSGRSGYNEQFFGPGTRLTVL.

This chain uses TRBV4-1 with TRBJ2-3, with a tentative D call TRBD2 (6 bases). CDR1 is MGHRA and CDR2 is YSYEKL in the germline V gene. The CDR3 consists of 15 residues. With 0 bases removed from V and 2 bases from J, the gap between germline ends came to 9 bases. The CDR3 DNA sequence: TGCGCCAGCAGCCAAGAGGGGGGAGACACAGATACGCAGTATTTT. Its translation: CASSQEGGDTDTQYF.

In the case of this clone: Other DNA sequences within the sample encode an identical CDR3. The V call is TRBV5-1, the J call TRBJ1-1, with D perhaps TRBD1 (5 bases). The germline V gene has CDR1 SGHRS and CDR2 YFSETQ. V lost 7 bases and J 1 base, leaving 8 bases between the germline ends. This CDR3 has 12 residues. The CDR3, as DNA: TGCGCCAGCGGCCAGGGGAACACTGAAGCTTTCTTT. Residues: CASGQGNTEAFF.

The chain has TRBV28 and TRBJ1-1; D is unresolved. The CDR3 runs to 16 residues. Germline V gives CDR1 MDHEN, CDR2 SYDVKM. Trimming cost V 7 bases and J 0 bases, with 18 bases left between them. The CDR3: CASTHKSRGMNTEAFF. CDR3 DNA sequence: TGTGCCAGCACCCATAAAAGCAGAGGGATGAACACTGAAGCTTTCTTT.

This chain joins TRBV10-3 and TRBJ2-1; weak D call: TRBD2 (5 bases). CDR3 length: 15 amino acids. The germline V gene encodes CDR1 ENHRY and CDR2 SYGVKD. V lost 6 bases and J lost 0, with 12 bases in between. This chain's CDR3 is CAIRHSGSSYNEQFF. The CDR3 nucleotides read TGTGCCATCAGGCACAGCGGAAGCTCCTACAATGAGCAGTTCTTC.

The chain joins TRBV7-2 to TRBJ1-1, with D perhaps matching TRBD1 (5 bases). V lost 5 bases to trimming and J lost 5 bases, with 21 bases between them. The CDR3 consists of 16 residues. The germline V gene has CDR1 SGHTA and CDR2 FQGNSA. The CDR3 is CASSRANPNRGTEAFF. The CDR3, as DNA: TGTGCCAGCAGCCGTGCTAACCCTAATCGGGGGACTGAAGCTTTCTTT.

This sequence joins TRBV2 and TRBJ1-6; tentatively, D is TRBD1 (5 bases). Trimming removed 6 bases at V and 7 bases at J, with 13 bases between. CDR3 length equals 14 residues. Germline V gene lookup returns CDR1 SNHLY and CDR2 FYNNEI. The CDR3 sequence is CASRGGAGNSPLHF. The CDR3 DNA follows: TGTGCCAGCAGGGGTGGGGCCGGGAATTCACCCCTCCACTTT.

This clone appeared a few times. This chain links TRBV6-6 with TRBJ1-5; a possible D gene is TRBD1 (5 bases). CDR3 length equals 12 residues. The germline CDR1 and CDR2 sequences are MNHNY and SVGAGI (reference sequence). The germline V and J ends were trimmed by 6 bases and 7 bases, with 10 bases remaining between them. CDR3: CASSAGIQPQHF. The CDR3, as DNA: TGTGCCAGCAGCGCAGGGATCCAGCCCCAGCATTTT.

The chain's CDR3 is CASSYQTGMGETQYF. Here the CDR3 DNA reads TGTGCCAGCAGTTATCAGACAGGGATGGGCGAGACCCAGTACTTC. The chain uses TRBV6-5 and TRBJ2-5; 7 nucleotides match TRBD1. CDR1 and CDR2 from the germline V gene are MNHEY and SVGAGI. The CDR3 is 15 amino acids. V was pared by 3 bases and J by 5 bases, with 9 bases of the junction left unmatched.

The rearrangement joins TRBV10-3 to TRBJ2-7, with 7 bases identical to TRBD1. Germline lookup yields CDR1 ENHRY and CDR2 SYGVKD. V lost 6 bases and J lost 6; bases outside the gene matches: 8. The length of the CDR3 is 13 residues. CDR3 region: CAISPGTAIEQYF. In DNA, the CDR3 is TGTGCCATCAGCCCCGGGACAGCGATCGAGCAGTACTTC.

V and J are TRBV21-1 and TRBJ2-2; the D segment call TRBD1 is taken from the table without a DNA check. TRBV21-1 is a pseudogene segment. The CDR3 is made up of 17 amino acids. The CDR3 DNA follows: TGTGCCAGCAGCATTACCCCCGGGACAGGGTACACCGGGGAGCTGTTTTTT. Residues: CASSITPGTGYTGELFF.

The chain has TRBV9 and TRBJ2-1; D is possibly TRBD2 (6 bases). This CDR3 has 15 amino acids. The germline V gene encodes CDR1 SGDLS and CDR2 YYNGEE. V lost 4 bases and J 8 bases, leaving 19 bases between the germline ends. The CDR3 is CASSPPGLEGDEQFF. The DNA for the CDR3 is TGTGCCAGCAGCCCCCCGGGACTCGAAGGGGATGAGCAGTTCTTC.

V gene TRBV5-4 combines with J gene TRBJ1-1; a possible D gene is TRBD1 (6 bases). Trimming left V 4 bases short and J 2 bases short, with 12 bases between. From germline, CDR1 is SGHNT and CDR2 YYREEE (reference sequence). The CDR3 has 14 amino acids. CDR3 sequence: CASSRPGANTEAFF. The CDR3 region has the DNA TGTGCCAGCAGCCGCCCAGGGGCCAACACTGAAGCTTTCTTT. Drawing the rest from reference TRBV5-4 and TRBJ1-1, the complete variable domain is ETGVTQSPTHLIKTRGQQVTLRCSSQSGHNTVSWYQQALGQGPQFIFQYYREEENGRGNFPPRFSGLQFPNYSSELNVNALELDDSALYLCASSRPGANTEAFFGQGTRLTVV.

The chain uses TRBV19 and TRBJ2-7; 7 nucleotides agree with TRBD1. This CDR3 is built from 14 residues. Germline CDR1 is LNHDA and CDR2 is SQIVND (reference sequence). V trimming: 5 bases; J trimming: 0 bases; junction bases outside the gene matches: 4. The CDR3 is CASSATGSSYEQYF. The CDR3 nucleotides are TGTGCCAGTAGTGCGACAGGGAGCTCCTACGAGCAGTACTTC. Using reference TRBV19 and TRBJ2-7 for the parts outside the CDR3, the full variable domain is DGGITQSPKYLFRKEGQNVTLSCEQNLNHDAMYWYRQDPGQGLRLIYYSQIVNDFQKGDIAEGYSVSREKKESFPLTVTSAQKNPTAFYLCASSATGSSYEQYFGPGTRLTVT.

The count of this clone is one. The rearrangement joins TRBV7-3 to TRBJ2-2; maybe TRBD1 (6 bases). This CDR3 region has 15 residues. Trimming took off 6 bases at V and 3 bases at J, with 14 bases between the two ends. CDR1 and CDR2 from the germline V gene are SGHTA and FQGTGA. CDR3 sequence: CASSPTGKDTGELFF. In DNA, the CDR3 is TGTGCCAGCAGTCCCACAGGGAAGGACACCGGGGAGCTGTTTTTT.

This chain joins TRBV30 and TRBJ1-2; D remains unclear. The length of the CDR3 is 13 residues. Germline CDR1 is GTSNPN and CDR2 is SVGIG (reference sequence). The V and J ends lost 4 bases and 0 bases respectively, with 9 bases between them. CDR3 loop: CAWTGGANYGYTF. CDR3 sequence (DNA): TGTGCCTGGACCGGCGGAGCTAACTATGGCTACACCTTC.

V gene TRBV7-9 combines with J gene TRBJ2-4; 8 bases are a match to TRBD1. This CDR3 contains 16 residues. Germline-derived CDR1 and CDR2 are SEHNR and FQNEAQ (reference sequence). The ends lost 5 bases at V and 3 bases at J; junction bases unmatched: 9. The CDR3 nucleotides are TGTGCCAGCAGCCTCTGGGACAGGAGTAGCAAAAACATTCAGTACTTC. It translates to CASSLWDRSSKNIQYF.

This clone was counted a few times. This chain connects TRBV6-1 to TRBJ2-7; maybe TRBD2 (5 bases). Germline CDR1 is MNHNS and CDR2 is SASEGT. This CDR3 comprises 15 residues. The V end lost 6 bases, the J end lost 3 bases, and 18 bases lay between the germline ends. CDR3 residues: CASSSYLASGYEQYF. The CDR3 DNA reads as TGTGCCAGCAGCTCTTATCTAGCATCAGGCTACGAGCAGTACTTC.

V and J are TRBV14 and TRBJ2-2; 12 positions match TRBD2. Trimming at V came to 4 bases and at J to 13 bases, leaving 10 bases not matched to a gene. This CDR3 has 15 residues. CDR1 SGHDN and CDR2 FVKESK come from the germline V gene. CDR3 in DNA: TGTGCCAGCAGCCCCAGACTAGCGGGGGAGCTTTGGCTGTTTTTT. This gives the protein CASSPRLAGELWLFF.

The chain combines TRBV5-1 with TRBJ2-1; the D gene is possibly TRBD2 (6 bases). Germline loops: CDR1 SGHRS, CDR2 YFSETQ. The CDR3 consists of 16 residues. V gave up 2 bases and J gave up 0 bases, with 12 bases separating them. CDR3 residues: CASSFRGSPSYNEQFF. The CDR3 DNA is TGCGCCAGCAGCTTCCGGGGGAGCCCCTCCTACAATGAGCAGTTCTTC.

The V and J genes are TRBV6-4 and TRBJ2-3; TRBD1 matches 9 bases. Germline CDR1 reads MRHNA; CDR2 reads SNTAGT. The CDR3 is 17 amino acids. Trimming at V came to 0 bases and at J to 4 bases, leaving 8 bases not matched to a gene. The CDR3, as DNA: TGTGCCAGCAGTGACTCGCCGGGACAGGGAACAGCAGATACGCAGTATTTT. Its protein is CASSDSPGQGTADTQYF.

This clone was seen a handful of times. The CDR3 DNA follows: TGTGCCAGCAGTGGTAACAGGGGCTACGAGCAGTACTTC. This translates into CASSGNRGYEQYF. This chain joins TRBV2 and TRBJ2-5; TRBD1 agrees at 7 bases. The J call may be faulty, since TRBJ2-7 better matches the DNA end. CDR1 and CDR2 (germline): SNHLY, FYNNEI. The length of the CDR3 is 13 residues.